These T cell receptor beta chains were read from a single sample in a study of CD8 T cells in Susac syndrome. From the immunoSEQ multiplex PCR reads, TCRdb called clonotypes with MiXCR, one entry per CDR3 protein. The sample lists roughly 200,000 distinct CDR3 sequences; approximately 96% were seen once. Material: CD4+ T cells from PBMCs. Every receptor here comes from a human donor with multiple sclerosis. Each CDR3 is given with its conserved first and last residue. A D gene is named only where the DNA matches it firmly. A clone size is listed for some rows: how often the clone was seen (once, few, many), or a class if it is expanded.

j_call: TRBJ1-2
d_call: NA
v_call: TRBV24-1
clone_size: NA
cdr3_aa: CATSDLGDGYTF
cdr3_nt: TGTGCCACCAGTGATTTGGGCGATGGCTACACCTTC

j_call: TRBJ1-6
d_call: NA
v_call: TRBV4-3
clone_size: NA
cdr3_aa: CASSQGIRGGSPLHF
cdr3_nt: TGCGCCAGCAGCCAAGGTATCCGAGGGGGTTCACCCCTCCACTTT

j_call: TRBJ1-1
d_call: NA
v_call: TRBV4-2
clone_size: NA
cdr3_aa: CASSQDEGTRRTEAFF
cdr3_nt: TGTGCCAGCAGCCAAGATGAAGGGACCCGAAGGACTGAAGCTTTCTTT

j_call: TRBJ2-7
d_call: NA
v_call: TRBV11-3
clone_size: NA
cdr3_aa: CASSFPGDHEQYF
cdr3_nt: TGTGCCAGCAGCTTCCCAGGGGACCACGAGCAGTACTTC

j_call: TRBJ1-3
d_call: NA
v_call: TRBV12-3/TRBV12-4
clone_size: NA
cdr3_aa: CASTFRRAGNTIYF
cdr3_nt: TGTGCCAGCACCTTCCGCCGGGCTGGAAACACCATATATTTT

j_call: TRBJ2-7
d_call: TRBD1
v_call: TRBV5-4
clone_size: NA
cdr3_aa: CASSFALDRFYEQYF
cdr3_nt: TGTGCCAGCAGCTTCGCTTTGGACAGGTTCTACGAGCAGTACTTC

j_call: TRBJ1-3
d_call: NA
v_call: TRBV30
clone_size: NA
cdr3_aa: CAWSARRSTGNTIYF
cdr3_nt: TGTGCCTGGAGTGCCCGGAGGAGTACTGGAAACACCATATATTTT

j_call: TRBJ1-5
d_call: NA
v_call: TRBV20-1
clone_size: NA
cdr3_aa: CSARSFDQPQHF
cdr3_nt: TGCAGTGCTAGGTCCTTTGATCAGCCCCAGCATTTT

j_call: TRBJ1-2
d_call: NA
v_call: TRBV29-1
clone_size: NA
cdr3_aa: CSVGTDPQAGYTF
cdr3_nt: TGCAGCGTTGGGACTGACCCCCAAGCTGGCTACACCTTC

j_call: TRBJ2-3
d_call: NA
v_call: TRBV4-2
clone_size: NA
cdr3_aa: CASSQDPATDTQYF
cdr3_nt: TGTGCCAGCAGCCAAGACCCCGCCACAGATACGCAGTATTTT

j_call: TRBJ1-2
d_call: TRBD1
v_call: TRBV15
clone_size: NA
cdr3_aa: CATSAGGSTYGYTF
cdr3_nt: TGTGCCACCTCGGCAGGGGGCTCTACCTATGGCTACACCTTC

j_call: TRBJ2-7
d_call: TRBD1
v_call: TRBV20-1
clone_size: NA
cdr3_aa: CSAIGQAHEQYF
cdr3_nt: TGCAGTGCAATCGGACAGGCCCACGAGCAGTACTTC

j_call: TRBJ1-1
d_call: TRBD1
v_call: TRBV30
clone_size: NA
cdr3_aa: CAWSVPGGVEAFF
cdr3_nt: TGTGCCTGGAGTGTACCAGGGGGTGTTGAAGCTTTCTTT

j_call: TRBJ2-4
d_call: TRBD2
v_call: TRBV20-1
clone_size: NA
cdr3_aa: CSARPPGAGDIQYF
cdr3_nt: TGCAGTGCTAGACCCCCGGGAGCGGGAGACATTCAGTACTTC

j_call: TRBJ2-4
d_call: NA
v_call: TRBV9
clone_size: once
cdr3_aa: CASSSYQGVQYF
cdr3_nt: TGTGCCAGCAGCTCTTACCAGGGTGTTCAGTACTTC

j_call: TRBJ2-5
d_call: NA
v_call: TRBV3-1
clone_size: NA
cdr3_aa: CASSRGQMYQETQYF
cdr3_nt: TGTGCCAGCAGTCGCGGACAGATGTACCAAGAGACCCAGTACTTC

j_call: TRBJ1-1
d_call: NA
v_call: TRBV21-1
clone_size: NA
cdr3_aa: CASSNDITEAFF
cdr3_nt: TGTGCCAGCAGCAACGACATCACTGAAGCTTTCTTT

j_call: TRBJ2-1
d_call: TRBD2
v_call: TRBV3-1
clone_size: NA
cdr3_aa: CASSQEKRGGRYNEQFF
cdr3_nt: TGTGCCAGCAGCCAAGAAAAGCGGGGGGGCCGTTACAATGAGCAGTTCTTC

j_call: TRBJ1-1
d_call: NA
v_call: TRBV25-1
clone_size: NA
cdr3_aa: CASSEWSKAFF
cdr3_nt: TGTGCCAGCAGTGAATGGTCCAAAGCTTTCTTT

j_call: TRBJ2-5
d_call: NA
v_call: TRBV3-1
clone_size: NA
cdr3_aa: CASSWGRRETQYF
cdr3_nt: TGTGCCAGCAGTTGGGGGCGCCGGGAGACCCAGTACTTC

j_call: TRBJ2-2
d_call: NA
v_call: TRBV18
clone_size: NA
cdr3_aa: CASSPPATVNTGELFF
cdr3_nt: TGTGCCAGCTCACCACCTGCGACAGTCAACACCGGGGAGCTGTTTTTT

j_call: TRBJ2-2
d_call: NA
v_call: TRBV7-9
clone_size: NA
cdr3_aa: CASTSGELFF
cdr3_nt: TGTGCCAGCACATCCGGGGAGCTGTTTTTT

j_call: TRBJ1-1
d_call: NA
v_call: TRBV6-5
clone_size: NA
cdr3_aa: CASSSQGPGSTEAFF
cdr3_nt: TGTGCCAGCAGCTCACAGGGCCCGGGAAGCACTGAAGCTTTCTTT

j_call: TRBJ1-5
d_call: NA
v_call: TRBV2
clone_size: NA
cdr3_aa: CASSESRGGQPQHF
cdr3_nt: TGTGCCAGCAGTGAATCAAGAGGGGGTCAGCCCCAGCATTTT

j_call: TRBJ2-2
d_call: NA
v_call: TRBV28
clone_size: NA
cdr3_aa: CASTPWQSGTGELFF
cdr3_nt: TGTGCCAGCACCCCCTGGCAGAGCGGCACCGGGGAGCTGTTTTTT

j_call: TRBJ2-7
d_call: NA
v_call: TRBV18
clone_size: NA
cdr3_aa: CASSPNWTVLYEQYF
cdr3_nt: TGTGCCAGCTCACCCAATTGGACAGTCCTTTACGAGCAGTACTTC

j_call: TRBJ2-5
d_call: TRBD2
v_call: TRBV5-4
clone_size: NA
cdr3_aa: CASSDGTSGGETQYF
cdr3_nt: TGTGCCAGCAGCGACGGGACTAGCGGGGGAGAGACCCAGTACTTC

j_call: TRBJ1-1
d_call: NA
v_call: TRBV4-2
clone_size: NA
cdr3_aa: CASSLLDSEAFF
cdr3_nt: TGTGCCAGCAGCCTCCTTGACAGTGAAGCTTTCTTT

j_call: TRBJ1-4
d_call: TRBD1
v_call: TRBV2
clone_size: NA
cdr3_aa: CASSGDRGTNEKLFF
cdr3_nt: TGTGCCAGCAGTGGGGACAGGGGGACTAATGAAAAACTGTTTTTT

j_call: TRBJ2-1
d_call: NA
v_call: TRBV7-8
clone_size: NA
cdr3_aa: CASSPGRYNEQFF
cdr3_nt: TGTGCCAGCAGCCCCGGGCGGTACAATGAGCAGTTCTTC

j_call: TRBJ2-2
d_call: TRBD1
v_call: TRBV28
clone_size: NA
cdr3_aa: CASSRWDRATGELFF
cdr3_nt: TGTGCCAGCAGCCGCTGGGACAGGGCCACCGGGGAGCTGTTTTTT

j_call: TRBJ2-5
d_call: NA
v_call: TRBV29-1
clone_size: NA
cdr3_aa: CSVDRQGWETQYF
cdr3_nt: TGCAGCGTTGATCGCCAGGGGTGGGAGACCCAGTACTTC

j_call: TRBJ2-7
d_call: NA
v_call: TRBV27
clone_size: NA
cdr3_aa: CASRPQGRHEQYF
cdr3_nt: TGTGCCAGCAGACCCCAGGGGAGGCACGAGCAGTACTTC

j_call: TRBJ2-1
d_call: TRBD2
v_call: TRBV29-1
clone_size: NA
cdr3_aa: CSVEGGRTSRTIEQFF
cdr3_nt: TGCAGCGTTGAAGGGGGGCGGACTAGCCGGACCATTGAGCAGTTCTTC

j_call: TRBJ2-6
d_call: NA
v_call: TRBV19
clone_size: once
cdr3_aa: CASSILSNVLTF
cdr3_nt: TGTGCCAGTAGTATATTGTCCAACGTCCTGACTTTC

j_call: TRBJ1-1
d_call: NA
v_call: TRBV4-3
clone_size: NA
cdr3_aa: CASTDYVGHTEAFF
cdr3_nt: TGCGCCAGCACTGACTATGTAGGGCACACTGAAGCTTTCTTT

j_call: TRBJ2-7
d_call: TRBD2
v_call: TRBV4-2
clone_size: NA
cdr3_aa: CASSQEDTSGGAYEQYF
cdr3_nt: TGTGCCAGCAGCCAAGAGGACACTAGCGGGGGGGCCTACGAGCAGTACTTC

j_call: TRBJ1-2
d_call: NA
v_call: TRBV30
clone_size: NA
cdr3_aa: CAWSFRDGYTF
cdr3_nt: TGTGCCTGGAGTTTCAGGGATGGCTACACCTTC

j_call: TRBJ2-7
d_call: NA
v_call: TRBV20-1
clone_size: NA
cdr3_aa: CSASAGTYEQYF
cdr3_nt: TGCAGTGCTAGTGCCGGGACCTACGAGCAGTACTTC

j_call: TRBJ2-4
d_call: NA
v_call: TRBV6-6
clone_size: NA
cdr3_aa: CASSKPWNIQYF
cdr3_nt: TGTGCCAGCAGTAAGCCTTGGAACATTCAGTACTTC

j_call: TRBJ2-3
d_call: NA
v_call: TRBV29-1
clone_size: NA
cdr3_aa: CSVELSQHPDTQYF
cdr3_nt: TGCAGCGTTGAATTAAGTCAGCACCCAGATACGCAGTATTTT

j_call: TRBJ2-1
d_call: TRBD2
v_call: TRBV20-1
clone_size: NA
cdr3_aa: CSAGSLGGLAGANEQFF
cdr3_nt: TGCAGTGCTGGCAGCTTAGGAGGACTAGCGGGGGCCAATGAGCAGTTCTTC

j_call: TRBJ1-6
d_call: NA
v_call: TRBV12-3/TRBV12-4
clone_size: NA
cdr3_aa: CASSPDRLVTNSPLHF
cdr3_nt: TGTGCCAGCAGTCCGGACAGACTAGTAACCAATTCACCCCTCCACTTT

j_call: TRBJ1-2
d_call: TRBD1
v_call: TRBV6-6
clone_size: NA
cdr3_aa: CASSYGGQGLYGYTF
cdr3_nt: TGTGCCAGCAGTTACGGGGGACAGGGGCTCTATGGCTACACCTTC

j_call: TRBJ2-7
d_call: NA
v_call: TRBV2
clone_size: NA
cdr3_aa: CASNPQVGYEQYF
cdr3_nt: TGTGCCAGCAATCCCCAGGTTGGCTACGAGCAGTACTTC

j_call: TRBJ1-4
d_call: NA
v_call: TRBV7-9
clone_size: NA
cdr3_aa: CASSLGQRANEKLFF
cdr3_nt: TGTGCCAGCAGCCTAGGACAGCGGGCTAATGAAAAACTGTTTTTT

j_call: TRBJ1-5
d_call: TRBD1
v_call: TRBV11-3
clone_size: NA
cdr3_aa: CASSPGGDQPQHF
cdr3_nt: TGTGCCAGCAGCCCAGGGGGCGATCAGCCCCAGCATTTT

j_call: TRBJ1-2
d_call: NA
v_call: TRBV2
clone_size: NA
cdr3_aa: CASRAGLANYGYTF
cdr3_nt: TGTGCCAGCAGGGCAGGACTGGCTAACTATGGCTACACCTTC